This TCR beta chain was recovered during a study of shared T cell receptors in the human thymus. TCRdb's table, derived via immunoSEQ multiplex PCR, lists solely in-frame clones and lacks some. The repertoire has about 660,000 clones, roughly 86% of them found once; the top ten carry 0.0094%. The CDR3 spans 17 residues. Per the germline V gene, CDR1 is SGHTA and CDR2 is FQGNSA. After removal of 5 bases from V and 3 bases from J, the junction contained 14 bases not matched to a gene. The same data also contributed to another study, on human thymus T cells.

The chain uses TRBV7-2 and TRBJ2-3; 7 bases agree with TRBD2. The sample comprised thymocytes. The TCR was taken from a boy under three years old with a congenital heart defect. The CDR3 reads CASSVHGDRGVTDTQYF. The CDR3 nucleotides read TGTGCCAGCAGCGTTCACGGAGATCGGGGGGTTACAGATACGCAGTATTTT. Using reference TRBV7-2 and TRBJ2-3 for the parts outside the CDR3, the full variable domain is GAGVSQSPSNKVTEKGKDVELRCDPISGHTALYWYRQSLGQGLEFLIYFQGNSAPDKSGLPSDRFSAERTGGSVSTLTIQRTQQEDSAVYLCASSVHGDRGVTDTQYFGPGTRLTVL.